These 24 T cell receptor beta chains originate from one sample sequenced in a study of T cell responses to AZD1222 COVID-19 vaccine. The table came from immunoSEQ multiplex PCR; TCRdb's copy has only in-frame clones and leaves some out. The data contain more than 110,000 clones, over 90% of them singletons. The input for sequencing was peripheral blood, taken on day 0 of AZD1222 vaccination. The receptors were sampled from an adult in good health.

The chain carries TRBV9 and TRBJ1-2; D might be TRBD1 (5 bases). V was shortened by 1 base and J by 3 bases, with 10 bases between the two germline ends. CDR1 is SGDLS and CDR2 is YYNGEE in the germline V gene. The CDR3 is 14 residues long. The CDR3 nucleotides are TGTGCCAGCAGCGTACTCGACAGCCACTATGGCTACACCTTC. This sequence encodes CASSVLDSHYGYTF. Full variable domain (rest looked up from reference TRBV9 and TRBJ1-2): DSGVTQTPKHLITATGQRVTLRCSPRSGDLSVYWYQQSLDQGLQFLIQYYNGEERAKGNILERFSAQQFPDLHSELNLSSLELGDSALYFCASSVLDSHYGYTFGSGTRLTVV.

The chain uses TRBV7-9 and TRBJ1-3; no firm D call. Germline values: CDR1 SEHNR, CDR2 FQNEAQ (reference sequence). The CDR3 runs to 13 residues. The V gene lost 8 bases and the J gene lost 4 bases, with 12 bases spanning the gap. CDR3: CASSTDAGNTIYF. Written as DNA, the CDR3 is TGTGCCAGCTCAACGGACGCAGGAAACACCATATATTTT.

The rearrangement uses TRBV2 and TRBJ1-2; 11 positions match TRBD1. Per germline, CDR1 SNHLY and CDR2 FYNNEI. This CDR3 comprises 16 residues. V was pared by 6 bases and J by 1 base, with 7 bases of the junction left unmatched. The CDR3 region has the DNA TGTGCCAGCAGAAGTTGGACAGGGGGCTATAACTATGGCTACACCTTC. Protein product: CASRSWTGGYNYGYTF.

The chain employs TRBV25-1 and TRBJ2-1; D possibly corresponds to TRBD1 (5 bases). V lost 10 bases, J lost 5 bases, and 12 bases lay in between. In germline, CDR1 is MGHDK, CDR2 SYGVNS. The CDR3 loop spans 12 amino acids. DNA for the CDR3: TGTGCCACCCAGGGTCGGAACAATGAGCAGTTCTTC. Its translation: CATQGRNNEQFF. The variable domain in full, completed from reference TRBV25-1 and TRBJ2-1, reads EADIYQTPRYLVIGTGKKITLECSQTMGHDKMYWYQQDPGMELHLIHYSYGVNSTEKGDLSSESTVSRIRTEHFPLTLESARPSHTSQYLCATQGRNNEQFFGPGTRLTVL.

CDR3 nucleotides: TGTGCCAGCAGTGATTCCCTTCTCCGGCGGGGGAACACCGGGGAGCTGTTTTTT. Residues: CASSDSLLRRGNTGELFF. The chain combines TRBV25-1 with TRBJ2-2, with TRBD2 as a possible D gene (6 bases). V lost 3 bases and J lost 1, with 18 bases in between. The CDR3 spans 18 residues. The germline gives CDR1 MGHDK, CDR2 SYGVNS.

This chain uses TRBV5-1 with TRBJ2-1, with 7 bases matching TRBD1. CDR1 and CDR2 (germline): SGHRS, YFSETQ. With 4 bases clipped from V and 5 bases from J, the junction kept 12 bases outside the gene matches. This CDR3 spans 16 amino acids. The CDR3 here is CASSLLPGGLNNEQFF. In nucleotides, the CDR3 is TGCGCCAGCAGCCTCCTCCCAGGGGGTCTAAACAATGAGCAGTTCTTC.

V gene TRBV6-2 or TRBV6-3 combines with J gene TRBJ2-1; TRBD2 matches 7 bases. CDR1 is MNHEY and CDR2 is SVGEGT in the germline V gene. J gave up 6 bases and V 6 bases, and 11 bases lay outside the gene matches. The CDR3 extends over 15 amino acids. The CDR3 is CASSLRVGGGNEQFF. The CDR3 nucleotides are TGTGCCAGCAGCCTACGGGTAGGCGGGGGCAATGAGCAGTTCTTC.

The V gene is TRBV5-6, the J gene TRBJ2-7; D possibly corresponds to TRBD2 (6 bases). Germline V CDR1 and CDR2: SGHDT, YYEEEE. CDR3 length: 14 amino acids. V was clipped by 4 bases and J by 0 bases, with 11 bases between them. The CDR3 sequence is CASSLLRDSYEQYF. Written as DNA, the CDR3 is TGTGCCAGCAGCCTGTTGCGGGACTCCTACGAGCAGTACTTC.

V usage is TRBV5-1 and J usage is TRBJ1-3; unclear D gene. This CDR3 is built from 13 residues. Per the germline V gene, CDR1 is SGHRS and CDR2 is YFSETQ. V gave up 7 bases and J gave up 2 bases, with 10 bases separating them. The CDR3 DNA sequence: TGCGCCAGCCGGCCAGCCCCTGGAAACACCATATATTTT. Translation: CASRPAPGNTIYF.

V usage is TRBV9 and J usage is TRBJ2-7; 13 bases line up with TRBD2. CDR1 is SGDLS and CDR2 is YYNGEE in the germline V gene. After removal of 2 bases from V and 1 base from J, the junction contained 3 bases not matched to a gene. The CDR3 totals 16 residues. The CDR3 DNA follows: TGTGCCAGCAGCGTCGGGACTAGCGGGGCTTCCTACGAGCAGTACTTC. Its protein is CASSVGTSGASYEQYF.

Only one count was recorded for this clone. The chain couples TRBV25-1 to TRBJ1-6; unclear D gene. The V and J ends lost 10 bases and 8 bases respectively, with 15 bases between them. The CDR3 covers 13 residues. Germline CDR1 is MGHDK and CDR2 is SYGVNS. In DNA, the CDR3 is TGTGCCACCCAAGGAGGGTTGGATTCACCCCTCCACTTT. Translating gives CATQGGLDSPLHF. The complete variable domain, with remaining parts taken from reference TRBV25-1 and TRBJ1-6, reads EADIYQTPRYLVIGTGKKITLECSQTMGHDKMYWYQQDPGMELHLIHYSYGVNSTEKGDLSSESTVSRIRTEHFPLTLESARPSHTSQYLCATQGGLDSPLHFGNGTRLTVT.

The V call is TRBV5-1, the J call TRBJ2-7, with D possibly being TRBD1 (5 bases). The length of the CDR3 is 12 residues. The V gene's germline CDR1 is SGHRS and CDR2 YFSETQ. V was trimmed by 0 bases and J by 4 bases, leaving 5 bases between them. This CDR3 is CASSLDRYEQYF. DNA of the CDR3: TGCGCCAGCAGCTTGGACAGGTACGAGCAGTACTTC.

The rearrangement links TRBV5-1 to TRBJ2-5; TRBD1 matches at 8 bases. The CDR3 length is 15 residues. Germline CDR1 is SGHRS and CDR2 is YFSETQ. The V segment lost 0 bases and the J segment 7 bases; nucleotides outside the gene matches: 8. The CDR3 reads CASSLAPGGVGTQYF. The CDR3 DNA is TGCGCCAGCAGCTTGGCCCCAGGGGGCGTTGGGACCCAGTACTTC.

This chain uses TRBV19 with TRBJ1-2, with D tentatively TRBD1 (5 bases). The V end lost 5 bases, the J end lost 6 bases, and 10 bases lay between the germline ends. This CDR3 region has 12 residues. The V gene's germline CDR1 is LNHDA and CDR2 SQIVND (reference sequence). The CDR3 DNA reads TGTGCCAGTAGTCAGGGATCAAATGGCTACACCTTC. Encoded protein: CASSQGSNGYTF.

The genes are TRBV7-8 and TRBJ1-6; no clear D gene. The CDR3 covers 16 residues. The V end was cut by 3 bases, the J end by 7 bases, with 16 bases between. CDR1 is SGHVS, CDR2 FQNEAQ, per germline. The CDR3 bases are TGTGCCAGCAGCTTTTTACGAGCCAACATAAATTCACCCCTCCACTTT. Its protein product is CASSFLRANINSPLHF.

The rearrangement uses TRBV2 and TRBJ2-7, with D possibly matching TRBD2 (6 bases). The CDR3 length is 15 residues. V dropped 8 bases and J dropped 0 bases, with 17 bases sitting between them. The germline V gene encodes CDR1 SNHLY and CDR2 FYNNEI. The CDR3 loop is CASAGLEGDSYEQYF. DNA for the CDR3: TGTGCCAGCGCGGGTTTGGAGGGCGACTCCTACGAGCAGTACTTC.

The rearrangement uses TRBV27 and TRBJ1-5, with D uncertain. This CDR3 has 13 amino acids. The V gene lost 3 bases and the J gene lost 7 bases, with 10 bases spanning the gap. CDR1 is MNHEY and CDR2 is SMNVEV in the germline V gene (reference sequence). The CDR3 DNA reads TGTGCCAGCAGTTTTGGACGGGAGCAGCCCCAGCATTTT. The encoded protein is CASSFGREQPQHF.

This chain joins TRBV5-4 and TRBJ2-1; D call uncertain. The CDR3 extends over 15 amino acids. V was trimmed by 3 bases and J by 0 bases, leaving 10 bases between them. Germline CDR1 is SGHNT and CDR2 is YYREEE (reference sequence). The CDR3 coding sequence is TGTGCCAGCAGCTCCGCGAGGAGCTCCTACAATGAGCAGTTCTTC. Translated, it gives CASSSARSSYNEQFF.

The chain links TRBV7-8 to TRBJ2-7, with 15 bases matching TRBD2. The CDR3 has 16 residues. With V trimmed by 5 bases and J by 7 bases, 9 bases remained unmatched. CDR1 and CDR2 from the germline V gene are SGHVS and FQNEAQ. The chain's CDR3 is CASSEGLAGGLREQYF. The DNA of the CDR3 is TGTGCCAGCAGCGAGGGACTAGCGGGAGGACTACGTGAGCAGTACTTC.

The chain couples TRBV6-1 to TRBJ1-6; 7 positions agree with TRBD1. Germline V gene lookup returns CDR1 MNHNS and CDR2 SASEGT. The CDR3 has 15 amino acids. Trimming at V came to 3 bases and at J to 9 bases, leaving 8 bases not matched to a gene. The chain's CDR3 is CASSEGQGGSSPLHF. The DNA of the CDR3 is TGTGCCAGCAGTGAGGGCCAGGGGGGGTCTTCACCCCTCCACTTT.

This clone was recorded once. The rearrangement joins TRBV6-5 to TRBJ1-5, with 9 bases fitting TRBD1. V shed 8 bases and J 8 bases; nucleotides not matched to a gene: 10. The CDR3 runs to 14 residues. CDR1 and CDR2 from the germline V gene are MNHEY and SVGAGI. In DNA, the CDR3 is TGTGCCAGCGGTCAACAGGGGGCAAGGGAGCCCCAGCATTTT. Residues: CASGQQGAREPQHF.

This chain links TRBV19 with TRBJ1-5, with 8 bases aligning to TRBD1. The germline gives CDR1 LNHDA, CDR2 SQIVND (reference sequence). The CDR3 runs 14 residues. J was trimmed by 7 bases and V by 7 bases; bases with no gene match: 9. CDR3 sequence (DNA): TGTGCCAGTAACGATATTGACAGGGGCCAGCCCCAGCATTTT. Protein product: CASNDIDRGQPQHF.

The chain uses TRBV2 and TRBJ2-7; possible D gene TRBD1, 5 bases. The CDR3 consists of 14 residues. The germline V gene has CDR1 SNHLY and CDR2 FYNNEI. Trimming took off 2 bases at V and 0 bases at J, with 8 bases between the two ends. The CDR3 loop is CASSEQGFSYEQYF. The DNA for the CDR3 is TGTGCCAGCAGTGAACAGGGATTCTCCTACGAGCAGTACTTC. Full variable domain (missing parts from reference TRBV2 and TRBJ2-7): EPEVTQTPSHQVTQMGQEVILRCVPISNHLYFYWYRQILGQKVEFLVSFYNNEISEKSEIFDDQFSVERPDGSNFTLKIRSTKLEDSAMYFCASSEQGFSYEQYFGPGTRLTVT.

The V gene is TRBV3-1 (or the pseudogene TRBV3-2), the J gene TRBJ2-1; TRBD1 matches at 9 bases. This CDR3 is built from 16 residues. The germline gives CDR1 LGHDT, CDR2 YNNKEL (reference sequence). After removal of 4 bases from V and 5 bases from J, the junction contained 9 bases not matched to a gene. The CDR3 protein is CASSREPGQGNNEQFF. The DNA for the CDR3 is TGTGCCAGCAGCCGAGAACCGGGACAGGGAAACAATGAGCAGTTCTTC.